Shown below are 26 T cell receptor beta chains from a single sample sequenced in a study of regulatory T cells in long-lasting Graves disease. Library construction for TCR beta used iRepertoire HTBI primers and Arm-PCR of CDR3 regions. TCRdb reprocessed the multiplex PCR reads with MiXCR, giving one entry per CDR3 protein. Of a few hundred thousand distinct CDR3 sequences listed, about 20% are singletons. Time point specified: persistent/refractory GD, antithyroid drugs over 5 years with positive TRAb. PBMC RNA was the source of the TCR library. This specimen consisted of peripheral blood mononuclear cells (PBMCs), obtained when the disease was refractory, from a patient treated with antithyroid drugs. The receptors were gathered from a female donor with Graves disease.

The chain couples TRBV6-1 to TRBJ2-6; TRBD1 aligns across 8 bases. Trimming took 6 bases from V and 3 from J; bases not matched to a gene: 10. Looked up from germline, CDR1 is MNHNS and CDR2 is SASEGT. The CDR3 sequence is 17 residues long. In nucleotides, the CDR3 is TGTGCCAGCAGCTCCCCAGGGGGCGCAGGTGGGGCCAACGTCCTGACTTTC. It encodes CASSSPGGAGGANVLTF.

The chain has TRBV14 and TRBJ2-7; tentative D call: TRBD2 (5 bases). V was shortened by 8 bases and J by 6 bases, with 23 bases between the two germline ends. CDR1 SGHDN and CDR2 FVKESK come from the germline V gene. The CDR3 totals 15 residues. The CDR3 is CASGDYLDDRSEQYF. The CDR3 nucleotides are TGTGCCAGCGGCGACTATCTCGACGACCGGTCCGAGCAGTACTTC. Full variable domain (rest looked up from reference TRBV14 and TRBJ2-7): EAGVTQFPSHSVIEKGQTVTLRCDPISGHDNLYWYRRVMGKEIKFLLHFVKESKQDESGMPNNRFLAERTGGTYSTLKVQPAELEDSGVYFCASGDYLDDRSEQYFGPGTRLTVT.

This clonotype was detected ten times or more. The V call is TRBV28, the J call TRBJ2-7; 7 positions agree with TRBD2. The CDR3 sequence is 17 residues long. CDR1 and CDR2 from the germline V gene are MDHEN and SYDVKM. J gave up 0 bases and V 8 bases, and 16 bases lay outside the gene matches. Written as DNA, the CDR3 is TGTGCCAGCTCGACGGGCGGCGGGAGTGCATACTCCTACGAGCAGTACTTC. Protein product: CASSTGGGSAYSYEQYF.

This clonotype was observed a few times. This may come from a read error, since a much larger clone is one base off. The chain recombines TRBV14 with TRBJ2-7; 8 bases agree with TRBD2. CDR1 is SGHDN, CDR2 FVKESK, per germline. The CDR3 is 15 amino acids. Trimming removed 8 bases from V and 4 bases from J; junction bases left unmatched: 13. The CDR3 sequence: CASCPLDAGGYEQYF. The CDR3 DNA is TGTGCCAGCTGCCCGCTGGATGCGGGGGGTTACGAGCAGTACTTC.

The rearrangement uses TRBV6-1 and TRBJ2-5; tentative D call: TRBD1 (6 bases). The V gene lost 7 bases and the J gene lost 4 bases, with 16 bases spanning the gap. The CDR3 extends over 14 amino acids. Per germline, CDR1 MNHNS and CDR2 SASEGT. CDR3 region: CASTRGREGETQYF. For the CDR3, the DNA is TGTGCCAGCACCAGGGGACGGGAAGGAGAGACCCAGTACTTC.

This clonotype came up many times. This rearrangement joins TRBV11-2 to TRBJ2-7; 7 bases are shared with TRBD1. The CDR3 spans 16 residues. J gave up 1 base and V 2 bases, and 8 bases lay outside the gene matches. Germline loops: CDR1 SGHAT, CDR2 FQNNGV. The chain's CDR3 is CASSLNPGGISYEQYF. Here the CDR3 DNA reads TGTGCCAGCAGCTTAAATCCAGGGGGAATTTCCTACGAGCAGTACTTC. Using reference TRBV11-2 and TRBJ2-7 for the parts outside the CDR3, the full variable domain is EAGVAQSPRYKIIEKRQSVAFWCNPISGHATLYWYQQILGQGPKLLIQFQNNGVVDDSQLPKDRFSAERLKGVDSTLKIQPAKLEDSAVYLCASSLNPGGISYEQYFGPGTRLTVT.

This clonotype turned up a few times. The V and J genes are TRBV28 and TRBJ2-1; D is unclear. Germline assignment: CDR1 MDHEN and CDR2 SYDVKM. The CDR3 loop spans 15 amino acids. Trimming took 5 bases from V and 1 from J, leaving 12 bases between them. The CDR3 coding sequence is TGTGCCAGCAGTGGCATCTCATATTCCTACAATGAGCAGTTCTTC. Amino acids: CASSGISYSYNEQFF.

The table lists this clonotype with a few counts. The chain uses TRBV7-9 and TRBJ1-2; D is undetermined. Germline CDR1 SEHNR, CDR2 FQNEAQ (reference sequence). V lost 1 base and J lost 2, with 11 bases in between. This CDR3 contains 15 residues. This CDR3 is CASSLDIDKNYGYTF. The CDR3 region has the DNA TGTGCCAGCAGCTTAGATATCGACAAGAACTATGGCTACACCTTC.

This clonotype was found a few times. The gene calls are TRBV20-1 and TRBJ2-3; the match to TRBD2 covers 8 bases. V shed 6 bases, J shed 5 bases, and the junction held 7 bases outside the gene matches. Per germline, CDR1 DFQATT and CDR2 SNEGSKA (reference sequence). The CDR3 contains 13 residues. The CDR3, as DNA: TGCAGTGCAATAGCGGGGACCCTAGATACGCAGTATTTT. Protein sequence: CSAIAGTLDTQYF.

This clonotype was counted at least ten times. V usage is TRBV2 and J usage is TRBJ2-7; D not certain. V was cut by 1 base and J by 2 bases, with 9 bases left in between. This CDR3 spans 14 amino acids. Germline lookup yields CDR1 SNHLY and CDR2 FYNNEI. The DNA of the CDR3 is TGTGCCAGCAGTGAAGAGAACATTCCCTACGAGCAGTACTTC. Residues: CASSEENIPYEQYF.

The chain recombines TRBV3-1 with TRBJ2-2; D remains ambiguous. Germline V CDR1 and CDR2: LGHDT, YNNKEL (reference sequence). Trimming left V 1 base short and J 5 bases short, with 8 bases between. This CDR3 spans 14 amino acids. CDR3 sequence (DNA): TGTGCCAGCAGCCAAGCGGTAGGGACCGGGGAGCTGTTTTTT. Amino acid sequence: CASSQAVGTGELFF. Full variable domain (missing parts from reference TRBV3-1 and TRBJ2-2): DTAVSQTPKYLVTQMGNDKSIKCEQNLGHDTMYWYKQDSKKFLKIMFSYNNKELIINETVPNRFSPKSPDKAHLNLHINSLELGDSAVYFCASSQAVGTGELFFGEGSRLTVL.

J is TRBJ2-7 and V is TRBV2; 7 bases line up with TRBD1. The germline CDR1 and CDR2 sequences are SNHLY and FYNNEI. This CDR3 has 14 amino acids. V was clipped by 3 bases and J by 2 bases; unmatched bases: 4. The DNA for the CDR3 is TGTGCCAGCAGTGATCAGGGGGATACCTACGAGCAGTACTTC. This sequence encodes CASSDQGDTYEQYF.

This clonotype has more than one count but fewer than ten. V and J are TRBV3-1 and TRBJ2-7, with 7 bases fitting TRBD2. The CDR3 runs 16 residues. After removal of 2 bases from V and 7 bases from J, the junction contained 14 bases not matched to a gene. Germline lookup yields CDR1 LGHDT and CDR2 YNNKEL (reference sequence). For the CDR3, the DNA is TGTGCCAGCAGCCAAACGAGAGGGACTACCAAGGGAGAGCAGTACTTC. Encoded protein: CASSQTRGTTKGEQYF.

The CDR3 protein is CASSLRGGAETQYF. CDR3 DNA sequence: TGTGCCAGCAGCCTACGGGGAGGGGCAGAGACCCAGTACTTC. The genes are TRBV7-9 and TRBJ2-5; 7 bases agree with TRBD2. Unmatched junction bases numbered 7, after V lost 5 bases and J lost 4 bases. The CDR3 is 14 residues long. Germline CDR1 is SEHNR and CDR2 is FQNEAQ (reference sequence).

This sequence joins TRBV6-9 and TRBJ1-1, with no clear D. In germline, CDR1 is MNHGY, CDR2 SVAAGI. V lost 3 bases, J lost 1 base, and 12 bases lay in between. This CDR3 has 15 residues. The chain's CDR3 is CASSYFLSGNTEAFF. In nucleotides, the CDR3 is TGTGCCAGCAGTTACTTCCTTTCTGGGAACACTGAAGCTTTCTTT.

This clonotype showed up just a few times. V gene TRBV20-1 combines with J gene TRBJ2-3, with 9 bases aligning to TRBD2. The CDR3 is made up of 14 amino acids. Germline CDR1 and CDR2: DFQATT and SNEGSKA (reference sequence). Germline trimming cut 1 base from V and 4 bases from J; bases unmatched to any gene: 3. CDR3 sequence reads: CSARVAGGADTQYF. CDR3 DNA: TGCAGTGCTAGAGTTGCGGGGGGGGCAGATACGCAGTATTTT.

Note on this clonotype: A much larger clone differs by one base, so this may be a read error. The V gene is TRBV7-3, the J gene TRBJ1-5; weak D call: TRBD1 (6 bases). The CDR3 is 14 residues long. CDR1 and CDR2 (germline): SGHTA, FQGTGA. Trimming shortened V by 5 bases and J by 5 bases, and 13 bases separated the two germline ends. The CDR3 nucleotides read TGTGCCAGCAGCGCCAGGGGTTCTGATCAGCCCCAGCATTTT. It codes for CASSARGSDQPQHF.

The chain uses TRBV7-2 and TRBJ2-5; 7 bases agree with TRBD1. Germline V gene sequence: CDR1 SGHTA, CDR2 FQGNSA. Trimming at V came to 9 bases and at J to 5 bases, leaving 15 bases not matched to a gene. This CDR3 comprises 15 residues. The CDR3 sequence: CASTPRGLGLETQYF. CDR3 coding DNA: TGTGCCAGTACCCCGAGGGGGCTAGGATTGGAGACCCAGTACTTC.

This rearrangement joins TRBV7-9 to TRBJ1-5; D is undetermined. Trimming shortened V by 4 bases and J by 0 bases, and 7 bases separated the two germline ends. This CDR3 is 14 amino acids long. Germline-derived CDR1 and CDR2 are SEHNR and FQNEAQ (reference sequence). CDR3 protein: CASSSNISNQPQHF. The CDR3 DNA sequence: TGTGCCAGCAGCTCTAACATTAGCAATCAGCCCCAGCATTTT. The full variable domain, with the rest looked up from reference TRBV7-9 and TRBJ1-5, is DTGVSQNPRHKITKRGQNVTFRCDPISEHNRLYWYRQTLGQGPEFLTYFQNEAQLEKSRLLSDRFSAERPKGSFSTLEIQRTEQGDSAMYLCASSSNISNQPQHFGDGTRLSIL.

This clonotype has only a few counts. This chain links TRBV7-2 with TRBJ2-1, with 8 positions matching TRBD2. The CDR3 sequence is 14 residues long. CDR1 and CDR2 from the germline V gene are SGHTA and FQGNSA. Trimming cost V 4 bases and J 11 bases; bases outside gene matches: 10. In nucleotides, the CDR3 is TGTGCCAGCAGCTCCGGGGGATATAGCGGGAAGCAGTTCTTC. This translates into CASSSGGYSGKQFF.

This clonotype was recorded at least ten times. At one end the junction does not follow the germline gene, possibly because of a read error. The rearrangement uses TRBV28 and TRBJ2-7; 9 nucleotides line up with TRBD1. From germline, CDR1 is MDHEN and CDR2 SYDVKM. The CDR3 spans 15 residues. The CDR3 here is CASSLSGTGRHEQYF. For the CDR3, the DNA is TGTGCCAGCAGCTTATCCGGGACAGGGCGTCACGAGCAGTACTTC. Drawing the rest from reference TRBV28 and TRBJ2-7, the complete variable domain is DVKVTQSSRYLVKRTGEKVFLECVQDMDHENMFWYRQDPGLGLRLIYFSYDVKMKEKGDIPEGYSVSREKKERFSLILESASTNQTSMYLCASSLSGTGRHEQYFGPGTRLTVT.

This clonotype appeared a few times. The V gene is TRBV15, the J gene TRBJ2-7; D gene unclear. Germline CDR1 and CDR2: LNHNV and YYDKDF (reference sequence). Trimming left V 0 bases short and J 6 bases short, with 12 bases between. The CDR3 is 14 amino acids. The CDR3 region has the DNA TGTGCCACCAGCAGAGATCGTTTAGCAGCCGAGCAGTACTTC. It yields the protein CATSRDRLAAEQYF.

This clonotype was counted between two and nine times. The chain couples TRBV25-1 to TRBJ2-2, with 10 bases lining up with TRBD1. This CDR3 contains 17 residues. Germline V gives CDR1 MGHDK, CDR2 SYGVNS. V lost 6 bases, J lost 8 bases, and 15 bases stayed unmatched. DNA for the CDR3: TGTGCCAGCAGCCCCGGGACAGGGGATTCTACAAGAGGGGAGCTGTTTTTT. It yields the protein CASSPGTGDSTRGELFF.

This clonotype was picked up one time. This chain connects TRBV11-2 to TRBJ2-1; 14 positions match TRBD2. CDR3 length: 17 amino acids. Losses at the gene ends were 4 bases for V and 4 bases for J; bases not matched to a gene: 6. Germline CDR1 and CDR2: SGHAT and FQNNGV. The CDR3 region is CASSSRLAGGRYNEQFF. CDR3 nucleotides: TGTGCCAGCAGCTCCCGACTAGCGGGAGGGCGATACAATGAGCAGTTCTTC.

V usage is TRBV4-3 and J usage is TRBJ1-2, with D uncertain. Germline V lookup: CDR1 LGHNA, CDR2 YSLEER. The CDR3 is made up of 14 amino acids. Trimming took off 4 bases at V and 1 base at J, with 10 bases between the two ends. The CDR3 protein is CASSPGVHNYGYTF. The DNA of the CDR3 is TGCGCCAGCAGCCCAGGAGTCCATAACTATGGCTACACCTTC.

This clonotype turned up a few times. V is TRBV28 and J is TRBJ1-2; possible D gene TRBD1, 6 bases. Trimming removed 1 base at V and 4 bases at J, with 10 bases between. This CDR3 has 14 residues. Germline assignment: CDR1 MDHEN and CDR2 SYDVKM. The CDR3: CASSLLGGGYGYTF. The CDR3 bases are TGTGCCAGCAGTTTATTAGGGGGGGGCTATGGCTACACCTTC.